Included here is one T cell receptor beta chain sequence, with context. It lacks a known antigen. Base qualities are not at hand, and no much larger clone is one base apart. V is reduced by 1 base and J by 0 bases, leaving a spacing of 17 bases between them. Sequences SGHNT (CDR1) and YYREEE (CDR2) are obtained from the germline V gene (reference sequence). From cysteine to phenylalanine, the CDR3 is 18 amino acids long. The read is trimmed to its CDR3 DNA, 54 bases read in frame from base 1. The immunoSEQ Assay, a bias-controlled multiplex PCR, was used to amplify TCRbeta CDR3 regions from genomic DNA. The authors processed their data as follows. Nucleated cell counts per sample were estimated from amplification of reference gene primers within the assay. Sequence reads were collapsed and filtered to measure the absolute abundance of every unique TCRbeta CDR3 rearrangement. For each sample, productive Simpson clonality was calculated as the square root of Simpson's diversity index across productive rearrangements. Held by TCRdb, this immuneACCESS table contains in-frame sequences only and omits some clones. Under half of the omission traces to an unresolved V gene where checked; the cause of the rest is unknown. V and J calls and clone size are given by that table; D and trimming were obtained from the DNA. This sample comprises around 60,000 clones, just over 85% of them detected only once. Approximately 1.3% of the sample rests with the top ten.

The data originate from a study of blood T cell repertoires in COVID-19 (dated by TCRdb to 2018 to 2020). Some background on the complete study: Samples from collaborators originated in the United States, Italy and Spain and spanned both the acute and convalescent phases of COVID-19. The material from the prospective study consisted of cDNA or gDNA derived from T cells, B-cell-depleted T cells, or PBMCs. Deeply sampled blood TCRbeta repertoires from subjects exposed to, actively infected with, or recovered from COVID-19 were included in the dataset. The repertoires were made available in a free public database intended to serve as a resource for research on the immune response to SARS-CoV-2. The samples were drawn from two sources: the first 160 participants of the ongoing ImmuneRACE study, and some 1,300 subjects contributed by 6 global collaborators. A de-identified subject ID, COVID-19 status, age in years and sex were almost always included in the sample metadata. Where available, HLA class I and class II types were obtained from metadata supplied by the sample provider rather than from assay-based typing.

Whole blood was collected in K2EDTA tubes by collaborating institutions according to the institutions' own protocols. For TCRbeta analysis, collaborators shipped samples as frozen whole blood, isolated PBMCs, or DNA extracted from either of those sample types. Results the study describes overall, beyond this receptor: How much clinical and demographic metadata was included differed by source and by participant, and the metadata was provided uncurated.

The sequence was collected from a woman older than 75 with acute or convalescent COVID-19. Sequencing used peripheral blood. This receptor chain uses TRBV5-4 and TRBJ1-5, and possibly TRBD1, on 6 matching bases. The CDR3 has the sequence CASSLTGRPLDSNQPQHF. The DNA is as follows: TGTGCCAGCAGCTTGACAGGGCGGCCTCTCGATAGCAATCAGCCCCAGCATTTT.